The 23 T cell receptor beta chains given below trace back to one sample, sequenced in a study of shared clonotypes between healthy human individuals. Measured with immunoSEQ multiplex PCR; TCRdb has only the in-frame clones, and not every one. The sample consists of roughly 96,000 clones, roughly half of them appearing once. The specimen sequenced was PBMCs. All receptors come from a woman in her thirties or forties in good health. Some clones in this sample may be carry-over from other donors' samples.

This clone was counted ten times or more. The sample holds other DNA sequences that translate to the same CDR3. This chain connects TRBV6-1 to TRBJ1-5; no definite D call. This CDR3 contains 13 residues. Germline CDR1 is MNHNS and CDR2 is SASEGT. The V end lost 3 bases, the J end lost 3 bases, and 6 bases lay between the germline ends. The CDR3 bases are TGTGCCAGCAGTGAGGTCAACAATCAGCCCCAGCATTTT. This gives the protein CASSEVNNQPQHF.

This chain links TRBV5-4 with TRBJ2-7, with a possible D match to TRBD2 (7 bases). This CDR3 spans 15 amino acids. Trimming pared 2 bases from V and 1 base from J, leaving 13 bases between. In germline, CDR1 is SGHNT, CDR2 YYREEE (reference sequence). The CDR3 DNA reads as TGTGCCAGCAGCTTCCGCGGGGGCGCTTCCTACGAGCAGTACTTC. This translates into CASSFRGGASYEQYF.

V is TRBV7-9 and J is TRBJ2-5; weak D call: TRBD2 (5 bases). Between the trimmed V and J ends, which lost 5 bases and 5 bases, there was a span of 18 bases. CDR3 length: 15 amino acids. Germline lookup yields CDR1 SEHNR and CDR2 FQNEAQ (reference sequence). The CDR3 sequence is CASSPPEASPETQYF. CDR3 DNA: TGTGCCAGCAGCCCCCCAGAGGCTAGCCCCGAGACCCAGTACTTC.

This clone was observed a few times. The J gene is TRBJ1-1, the V gene TRBV30, with a weak D call TRBD1 (5 bases). This CDR3 is built from 12 residues. Germline CDR1 is GTSNPN and CDR2 is SVGIG (reference sequence). V lost 3 bases and J lost 4, with 9 bases in between. CDR3 in DNA: TGTGCCTGGAGCGAGGGGTTCACTGAAGCTTTCTTT. As protein: CAWSEGFTEAFF.

V is TRBV5-7 and J is TRBJ2-6, with no clear D. TRBV5-7 is known as an ORF, though its function is uncertain. The CDR3 runs to 15 residues. V dropped 0 bases and J dropped 0 bases, with 4 bases sitting between them. DNA of the CDR3: TGTGCCAGCAGCTTGGTGAACTCTGGGGCCAACGTCCTGACTTTC. This codes for CASSLVNSGANVLTF.

This clone was observed a few times. The chain couples TRBV10-3 to TRBJ1-2; D uncertain. CDR1 is ENHRY, CDR2 SYGVKD, per germline. The CDR3 runs 14 residues. V was clipped by 7 bases and J by 2 bases, with 14 bases between them. The DNA for the CDR3 is TGTGCCATCAAGGCCACCCAGACCAACTATGGCTACACCTTC. Translating it yields CAIKATQTNYGYTF.

J is TRBJ2-5 and V is TRBV7-7; the D gene is possibly TRBD2 (6 bases). Germline lookup yields CDR1 SSHAT and CDR2 FNYEAQ (reference sequence). The CDR3 sequence is 15 residues long. Trimming took 5 bases from V and 2 from J, leaving 15 bases between them. The CDR3 DNA is TGTGCCAGCAGCCCCGTGGGGGGAGAGCAAGAGACCCAGTACTTC. This codes for CASSPVGGEQETQYF.

This chain uses TRBV30 with TRBJ2-1; D is unresolved. The CDR3 totals 14 residues. In germline, CDR1 is GTSNPN, CDR2 SVGIG (reference sequence). With 1 base removed from V and 6 bases from J, the gap between germline ends came to 13 bases. CDR3 residues: CAWSGLDPVNEQFF. The CDR3, as DNA: TGTGCCTGGAGTGGGCTGGACCCGGTCAATGAGCAGTTCTTC.

The CDR3: CASSQGGPGAYEQYF. In nucleotides, the CDR3 is TGCGCCAGCAGCCAAGGCGGCCCGGGGGCCTACGAGCAGTACTTC. The rearrangement uses TRBV4-1 and TRBJ2-7; D is possibly TRBD2 (6 bases). Germline V gene sequence: CDR1 MGHRA, CDR2 YSYEKL. V lost 1 base, J lost 2 bases, and 12 bases lay in between. This CDR3 region has 15 residues.

This clone was seen at least ten times. CDR3 protein: CASGERENPPLHF. Written as DNA, the CDR3 is TGTGCCAGCGGAGAGAGGGAGAATCCACCCCTCCACTTT. J is TRBJ1-6 and V is TRBV6-5; D gene ambiguous. Trimming took 8 bases from V and 11 from J, leaving 16 bases between them. The germline V gene encodes CDR1 MNHEY and CDR2 SVGAGI. CDR3 length: 13 residues.

This clone was counted at least ten times. This same CDR3 is encoded by further DNA sequences in the sample. The gene calls are TRBV29-1 and TRBJ1-3; D is uncertain. V lost 2 bases and J 0 bases, leaving 5 bases between the germline ends. The CDR3 runs 13 residues. CDR1 and CDR2 (germline): SQVTM, ANQGSEA. DNA of the CDR3: TGCAGCGTTGAACTGATCTCTGGAAACACCATATATTTT. Protein: CSVELISGNTIYF.

The chain couples TRBV5-1 to TRBJ2-1; no definite D call. There are 15 residues in the CDR3. V lost 4 bases, J lost 7 bases, and 18 bases lay in between. Germline CDR1 is SGHRS and CDR2 is YFSETQ. CDR3 in amino acids: CASSLVPGAGNEQFF. CDR3 bases: TGCGCCAGCAGCCTAGTCCCTGGCGCTGGGAATGAGCAGTTCTTC. Using reference TRBV5-1 and TRBJ2-1 for the parts outside the CDR3, the full variable domain is KAGVTQTPRYLIKTRGQQVTLSCSPISGHRSVSWYQQTPGQGLQFLFEYFSETQRNKGNFPGRFSGRQFSNSRSEMNVSTLELGDSALYLCASSLVPGAGNEQFFGPGTRLTVL.

J is TRBJ2-7 and V is TRBV4-1; perhaps D is TRBD1 or TRBD2 (5 bases each). Looked up from germline, CDR1 is MGHRA and CDR2 is YSYEKL. The CDR3 runs 15 residues. Trimming shortened V by 2 bases and J by 3 bases, and 14 bases separated the two germline ends. In DNA, the CDR3 is TGCGCCAGCAGCCAACACCGGGACGGGGTCTACGAGCAGTACTTC. Its translation: CASSQHRDGVYEQYF.

This clone turned up a few times. DNA for the CDR3: TGCGCCAGCAGCCAAGATAGGGGGGTCGGCTATGGCTACACCTTC. Its protein product is CASSQDRGVGYGYTF. V and J are TRBV4-3 and TRBJ1-2; D perhaps matches TRBD1 (6 bases). Germline lookup yields CDR1 LGHNA and CDR2 YSLEER. The CDR3 is 15 residues long. V lost 0 bases, J lost 4 bases, and 12 bases lay in between.

Points on this clone: Other nucleotide sequences in the sample specify the same CDR3. V usage is TRBV29-1 and J usage is TRBJ2-7, with 7 bases fitting TRBD1. J was trimmed by 9 bases and V by 7 bases; bases with no gene match: 9. This CDR3 is built from 11 residues. Germline V gives CDR1 SQVTM, CDR2 ANQGSEA. Here the CDR3 reads CSAWTGSGQYF. The CDR3, as DNA: TGCAGCGCTTGGACAGGTTCGGGGCAGTACTTC.

This clone was recorded at least ten times. A much bigger clone sits one base away, suggesting this may be a read error. The conserved final phenylalanine or tryptophan is absent from the CDR3, which likely points to a read error. V gene TRBV29-1 combines with J gene TRBJ1-1; D perhaps matches TRBD1 (6 bases). Trimming left V 5 bases short and J 8 bases short, with 18 bases between. This CDR3 has 13 amino acids. Germline V gene lookup returns CDR1 SQVTM and CDR2 ANQGSEA. The CDR3 sequence: CSVNEQGVGEAFL. For the CDR3, the DNA is TGCAGCGTTAACGAACAGGGAGTCGGCGAAGCTTTCCTT.

This sequence joins TRBV12-5 and TRBJ2-1; D call uncertain. The CDR3 is 10 amino acids. Germline-derived CDR1 and CDR2 are LGHNT and FRNRAP. The CDR3, as DNA: TGTGCGAAGGGAAGGGATGAGCAGTTCTTC. It specifies CAKGRDEQFF.

The count of this clone is one. A clone one base away is much larger, so this may be a read error. Other DNA sequences of this sample code for an identical CDR3. The V gene is TRBV30, the J gene TRBJ2-1; 11 bases agree with TRBD2. The J segment lost 9 bases and the V segment lost 1 base, leaving 8 bases of the junction unmatched. This CDR3 has 15 residues. Germline V CDR1 and CDR2: GTSNPN, SVGIG (reference sequence). The CDR3 nucleotides read TGTGCCTGGAGTGAGGAGACTAGCGGGAATGGTGAGCAGTTCTTC. Protein product: CAWSEETSGNGEQFF.

This chain connects TRBV7-2 to TRBJ2-5; D is uncertain. The CDR3 totals 15 residues. Germline-derived CDR1 and CDR2 are SGHTA and FQGNSA. Trimming took 0 bases from V and 0 from J, leaving 8 bases between them. The CDR3 here is CASSLAAGYQETQYF. The CDR3 DNA sequence: TGTGCCAGCAGCTTAGCGGCTGGCTACCAAGAGACCCAGTACTTC.

This chain connects TRBV5-1 to TRBJ1-3; D is undetermined. This CDR3 region has 16 residues. Germline CDR1 and CDR2: SGHRS and YFSETQ. Between the trimmed V and J ends, which lost 0 bases and 1 base, there was a span of 11 bases. The CDR3 sequence is CASSLDAVGSGNTIYF. CDR3 in DNA: TGCGCCAGCAGCTTGGATGCGGTTGGTTCTGGAAACACCATATATTTT.

The gene calls are TRBV7-4 and TRBJ2-5; D perhaps matches TRBD2 (5 bases). Per germline, CDR1 SGHVT and CDR2 SQSDAQ. The CDR3 contains 13 residues. The V and J ends lost 2 bases and 5 bases respectively, with 9 bases between them. The CDR3 here is CASSLLPGETQYF. The CDR3 nucleotides read TGTGCCAGCAGCTTACTTCCGGGGGAGACCCAGTACTTC.

This clone was counted many times. The gene calls are TRBV4-1 and TRBJ2-1; unclear D gene. The CDR3 extends over 15 amino acids. V dropped 1 base and J dropped 0 bases, with 7 bases sitting between them. Germline values: CDR1 MGHRA, CDR2 YSYEKL. The CDR3 DNA reads TGCGCCAGCAGCCAAGGCCCGGGCTCCTACAATGAGCAGTTCTTC. Its translation: CASSQGPGSYNEQFF.

The J gene is TRBJ2-5, the V gene TRBV5-1, with D maybe TRBD2 (5 bases). V was shortened by 0 bases and J by 13 bases, with 19 bases between the two germline ends. The CDR3 contains 14 residues. CDR1 and CDR2 (germline): SGHRS, YFSETQ. As DNA, the CDR3 is TGCGCCAGCAGCTTGGGAGGGTCGGGCTACGAGCGGTACTTC. This translates into CASSLGGSGYERYF.